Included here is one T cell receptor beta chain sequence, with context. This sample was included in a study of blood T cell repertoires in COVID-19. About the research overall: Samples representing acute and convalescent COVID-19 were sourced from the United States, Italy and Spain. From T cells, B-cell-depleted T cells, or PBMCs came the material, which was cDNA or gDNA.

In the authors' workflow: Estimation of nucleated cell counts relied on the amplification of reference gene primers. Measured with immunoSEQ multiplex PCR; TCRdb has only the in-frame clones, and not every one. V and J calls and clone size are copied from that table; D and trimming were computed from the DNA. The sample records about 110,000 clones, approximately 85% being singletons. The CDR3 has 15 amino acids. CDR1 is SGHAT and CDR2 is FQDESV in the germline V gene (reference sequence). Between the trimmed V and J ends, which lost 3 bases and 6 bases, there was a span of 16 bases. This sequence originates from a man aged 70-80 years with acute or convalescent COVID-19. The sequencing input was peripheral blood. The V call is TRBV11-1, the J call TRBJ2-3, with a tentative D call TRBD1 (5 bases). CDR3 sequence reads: CASSFRQSDSDTQYF. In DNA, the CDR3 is TGTGCCAGCAGCTTTCGACAGAGTGATTCGGATACGCAGTATTTT.